This record concerns one TCR beta chain sequence. The target antigen is unknown. CDR3 length: 13 amino acids. CDR1 WSHSY and CDR2 SAAADI come from the germline V gene. V lost 8 bases, J lost 4 bases, and 11 bases lay in between. This record belongs to a study of spatial heterogeneity in lung cancer. TCRdb used MiXCR to reprocess the 5' RACE reads, holding one entry per CDR3 protein. The profile shows about 14,000 distinct CDR3 sequences, 10% to 12% of them singletons. Study-wide results and caveats: Among blood samples, ubiquitous expanded tumor TCRs appeared more at resection than at follow-up.

Time point of the sample: sample taken at primary tumor resection. Whole RNA, isolated from tumor, nontumor lung or frozen PBMC, was sequenced without prior sorting. The gene calls are TRBV10-2 and TRBJ2-2, with D unresolved. The sequencing here drew on PBMCs, taken at surgery. This clonotype originated in a female donor with early-stage non-small cell lung cancer. In DNA form, the CDR3 reads TGCGCCAGCGGCGACTGGGGCACCGGGGAGCTGTTTTTT. This codes for CASGDWGTGELFF.